Listed below are T cell receptor beta chains from one sample, sequenced in a study of glioma-infiltrating T cells after dendritic cell vaccination. The repertoire was sequenced with immunoSEQ multiplex PCR; TCRdb's copy has only in-frame clones and lacks some. The table includes tens of thousands of clones, more than 75% detected once. Specimen: blood, collected after dendritic cell vaccination. Source of these receptors: a human donor with glioblastoma. The CDR3 runs from the conserved cysteine through the conserved F or W. The order of the fields is V gene, CDR3 length, J gene, clone size, D gene, CDR3 DNA, CDR3 protein. The D gene is left open where the match is weak. Clone size is shown for a subset of rows, as once, few, many or a class of expanded clone.

V: TRBV11-3
length: 16
J: TRBJ2-3
size: -
D: TRBD1
DNA: TGTGCCAGCAGCCTCGGGACAGGGGGCTTTAGAGATACGCAGTATTTT
CDR3: CASSLGTGGFRDTQYF

V: TRBV5-1
length: 13
J: TRBJ2-5
size: -
D: TRBD1
DNA: TGCGCCAGCAGCCCTGGACAGGGAGAGACCCAGTACTTC
CDR3: CASSPGQGETQYF

V: TRBV6-5
length: 13
J: TRBJ1-6
size: -
D: TRBD1
DNA: TGTGCCAGCAGTTACAGGCAGGGGGAACCCCTCCACTTT
CDR3: CASSYRQGEPLHF

V: TRBV19
length: 15
J: TRBJ1-1
size: -
D: -
DNA: TGTGCCAGTAGTATCCGGCTACTAATGAACACTGAAGCTTTCTTT
CDR3: CASSIRLLMNTEAFF

V: TRBV7-8
length: 18
J: TRBJ2-3
size: -
D: TRBD2
DNA: TGTGCCAGCAGCCGGTGGGGTAGCGGGGGGCTATACACAGATACGCAGTATTTT
CDR3: CASSRWGSGGLYTDTQYF

V: TRBV6-5
length: 14
J: TRBJ2-7
size: once
D: -
DNA: TGTGCCAGCAGTTGGGGTCAGGGGATCTACGAGCAGTACTTC
CDR3: CASSWGQGIYEQYF

V: TRBV7-3
length: 14
J: TRBJ2-3
size: few
D: -
DNA: TGTGCCAGCGCGAGAGGGGGGGGCCCAGATACGCAGTATTTT
CDR3: CASARGGGPDTQYF

V: TRBV11-3
length: 13
J: TRBJ2-7
size: -
D: -
DNA: TGTGCCAGCAGCTTAACAGGAAACTACGAGCAGTACTTC
CDR3: CASSLTGNYEQYF

V: TRBV14
length: 12
J: TRBJ2-5
size: -
D: TRBD1
DNA: TGTGCCAGCAGCTCAGACAGGGCAGCCCAGTACTTC
CDR3: CASSSDRAAQYF

V: TRBV2
length: 12
J: TRBJ2-7
size: -
D: -
DNA: TGTGCCAGCTTGACCAGGGACTCCGAGCAGTACTTC
CDR3: CASLTRDSEQYF

V: TRBV27
length: 12
J: TRBJ2-7
size: -
D: TRBD1
DNA: TGTGCCAGCAGTTCACAGGGGGATCAGCAGTACTTC
CDR3: CASSSQGDQQYF

V: TRBV13
length: 14
J: TRBJ1-2
size: -
D: TRBD1
DNA: TGTGCCAGCAGCCTACCCGGGACAGGGGATGGCTACACCTTC
CDR3: CASSLPGTGDGYTF

V: TRBV5-5
length: 14
J: TRBJ2-5
size: -
D: TRBD2
DNA: TGTGCCAGCAGCCCGGGGGGGTACCAAGAGACCCAGTACTTC
CDR3: CASSPGGYQETQYF

V: TRBV11-3
length: 15
J: TRBJ2-1
size: -
D: TRBD1
DNA: TGTGCCAGCAGCCGCGGACAGGGCGACCGGAATGAGCAGTTCTTC
CDR3: CASSRGQGDRNEQFF

V: TRBV4-3
length: 13
J: TRBJ1-2
size: -
D: -
DNA: TGCGCCAGCAGCACATGGGGGGAGTATGGCTACACCTTC
CDR3: CASSTWGEYGYTF

V: TRBV15
length: 16
J: TRBJ1-6
size: -
D: TRBD1
DNA: TGTGCCACCAGAGACAGGGGGCTATCTCTCCATTCACCCCTCCACTTT
CDR3: CATRDRGLSLHSPLHF

V: TRBV28
length: 11
J: TRBJ1-1
size: -
D: -
DNA: TGTGCCAGCAGTTTAGCCCAGTCGGCTTTCTTT
CDR3: CASSLAQSAFF

V: TRBV7-9
length: 14
J: TRBJ2-2
size: -
D: TRBD1
DNA: TGTGCCGGGCGGACAGGGTGGAACACCGGGGAGCTGTTTTTT
CDR3: CAGRTGWNTGELFF

V: TRBV6-5
length: 16
J: TRBJ1-2
size: -
D: TRBD1
DNA: TGTGCCAGCAGTTACATTATCTCGGACAGGGGATCTGGCTACACCTTC
CDR3: CASSYIISDRGSGYTF

V: TRBV28
length: 13
J: TRBJ1-1
size: -
D: -
DNA: TGTGCCAGCAGTTTAACAGGGACCACTGAAGCTTTCTTT
CDR3: CASSLTGTTEAFF

V: TRBV27
length: 14
J: TRBJ1-2
size: -
D: TRBD1
DNA: TGTGCCAGCAGTCCCGGACAGGGGGTGGGCGGCTACACCTTC
CDR3: CASSPGQGVGGYTF

V: TRBV27
length: 13
J: TRBJ2-7
size: once
D: TRBD1
DNA: TGTGCCAGCAGTTTAGGGACAGGGACCGAGCAGTACTTC
CDR3: CASSLGTGTEQYF

V: TRBV4-3
length: 16
J: TRBJ1-2
size: -
D: TRBD1
DNA: TGCGCCAGCAGCGCGAAATCAGGGGGCTCTAACTATGGCTACACCTTC
CDR3: CASSAKSGGSNYGYTF

V: TRBV6-6
length: 14
J: TRBJ1-1
size: -
D: -
DNA: TGTGCCAGCAGTTCCGGTGCGGGGATAACTGAAGCTTTCTTT
CDR3: CASSSGAGITEAFF

V: TRBV7-2
length: 16
J: TRBJ2-7
size: -
D: TRBD2
DNA: TGTGCCAGCAGCGAGGGACTAGCGGGGGGGGCCTACGAGCAGTACTTC
CDR3: CASSEGLAGGAYEQYF

V: TRBV5-4
length: 16
J: TRBJ2-3
size: once
D: TRBD1
DNA: TGTGCCAGCAGCTTTTACAGGGGAGTATGGACAGATACGCAGTATTTT
CDR3: CASSFYRGVWTDTQYF

V: TRBV18
length: 16
J: TRBJ1-1
size: -
D: -
DNA: TGTGCCAGCTCACCAGGCGCTGGGGGCGTGGGGCCTGAAGCTTTCTTT
CDR3: CASSPGAGGVGPEAFF

V: TRBV15
length: 13
J: TRBJ1-1
size: -
D: -
DNA: TGTGCCACCAGCAGAGAAGAGGGGAGGGGAGCTTTCTTT
CDR3: CATSREEGRGAFF

V: TRBV7-2
length: 12
J: TRBJ2-1
size: -
D: -
DNA: TGTGCCAGCAGCCCTCCGGACAATGAGCAGTTCTTC
CDR3: CASSPPDNEQFF

V: TRBV7-3
length: 14
J: TRBJ2-1
size: -
D: -
DNA: TGTGCCAGCAGCTTACCGGCGGGAAACAATGAGCAGTTCTTC
CDR3: CASSLPAGNNEQFF

V: TRBV4-3
length: 15
J: TRBJ1-1
size: -
D: -
DNA: TGCGCCAGCAGCCAAGAGGGCCGGGAACCCAATGAAGCTTTCTTT
CDR3: CASSQEGREPNEAFF

V: TRBV9
length: 15
J: TRBJ2-6
size: -
D: -
DNA: TGTGCCAGCAGCGCCAGGGGCCCTGGGGCCAACGTCCTGACTTTC
CDR3: CASSARGPGANVLTF

V: TRBV4-3
length: 15
J: TRBJ2-3
size: -
D: -
DNA: TGCGCCAGCAGCCAAGTTAACAGGGGCACAGATACGCAGTATTTT
CDR3: CASSQVNRGTDTQYF

V: TRBV10-1
length: 15
J: TRBJ2-3
size: -
D: -
DNA: TGCGCCAGCAGTGAGTTTCGCACAGGCCCGGATACGCAGTATTTT
CDR3: CASSEFRTGPDTQYF

V: TRBV9
length: 14
J: TRBJ1-1
size: -
D: TRBD1
DNA: TGTGCCAGCAGCGGGGGACAGGGGGCGTCTGAAGCTTTCTTT
CDR3: CASSGGQGASEAFF

V: TRBV28
length: 16
J: TRBJ1-2
size: -
D: TRBD1
DNA: TGTGCCAGCAGTCCAGAAGGGACAGTTGGCCCGAATGGCTACACCTTC
CDR3: CASSPEGTVGPNGYTF

V: TRBV5-1
length: 17
J: TRBJ2-3
size: few
D: -
DNA: TGCGCCAGCAGCTTGGGTATTGGTGGAAGGGAGGCAGATACGCAGTATTTT
CDR3: CASSLGIGGREADTQYF

V: TRBV5-1
length: 14
J: TRBJ2-7
size: once
D: TRBD1
DNA: TGCGCCAGCAGCTCGGGGACAGGAACCTACGAGCAGTACTTC
CDR3: CASSSGTGTYEQYF

V: TRBV6-6
length: 16
J: TRBJ2-6
size: -
D: -
DNA: TGTGCCAGCAGTTACCGACGGAGCTCTGGGGCCAACGTCCTGACTTTC
CDR3: CASSYRRSSGANVLTF

V: TRBV4-3
length: 18
J: TRBJ1-4
size: -
D: TRBD1
DNA: TGCGCCAGCAGCCAAGACAAGGACAGGGAGTCAACTAATGAAAAACTGTTTTTT
CDR3: CASSQDKDRESTNEKLFF

V: TRBV5-8
length: 17
J: TRBJ2-6
size: -
D: -
DNA: TGTGCCAGCAACCCCCGGCTAGGGGCCTCTGGGGCCAACGTCCTGACTTTC
CDR3: CASNPRLGASGANVLTF

V: TRBV18
length: 12
J: TRBJ2-7
size: -
D: -
DNA: TGTGCCAGCTCACCGGGAGGCTACGAGCAGTACTTC
CDR3: CASSPGGYEQYF

V: TRBV5-4
length: 16
J: TRBJ1-2
size: -
D: TRBD1
DNA: TGTGCCAGCAGCTTGGGAACCGGGACAGGGGGCGACGGCTACACCTTC
CDR3: CASSLGTGTGGDGYTF

V: TRBV7-9
length: 16
J: TRBJ2-5
size: -
D: TRBD2
DNA: TGTGCCAGCAGCCCGGTGGGCGGGAGAATCCAAGAGACCCAGTACTTC
CDR3: CASSPVGGRIQETQYF

V: TRBV4-3
length: 15
J: TRBJ2-7
size: -
D: -
DNA: TGCGCCAGCAGCCCCCTAGCGGGACAGGCCTACGAGCAGTACTTC
CDR3: CASSPLAGQAYEQYF

V: TRBV2
length: 12
J: TRBJ1-4
size: few
D: -
DNA: TGTGCCAGCAGGAGGGAATACGAAGAACTGTTTTTT
CDR3: CASRREYEELFF

V: TRBV19
length: 15
J: TRBJ1-2
size: once
D: TRBD1
DNA: TGTGCCAGTAGTAGGGACAGGGATCAGAGGTATGGCTACACCTTC
CDR3: CASSRDRDQRYGYTF

V: TRBV6-5
length: 14
J: TRBJ1-2
size: -
D: TRBD1
DNA: TGTGCCAGCAGTTACTCGACAGGGAACTATGGCTACACCTTC
CDR3: CASSYSTGNYGYTF

V: TRBV6-6
length: 14
J: TRBJ1-3
size: few
D: -
DNA: TGTGCCAGCAGTTACACAGGGAGTGGAAACACCATATATTTT
CDR3: CASSYTGSGNTIYF

V: TRBV4-1
length: 15
J: TRBJ1-2
size: -
D: -
DNA: TGCGCCAGCAGCCAAGATCCCGGGGTAACTTATGGCTACACCTTC
CDR3: CASSQDPGVTYGYTF